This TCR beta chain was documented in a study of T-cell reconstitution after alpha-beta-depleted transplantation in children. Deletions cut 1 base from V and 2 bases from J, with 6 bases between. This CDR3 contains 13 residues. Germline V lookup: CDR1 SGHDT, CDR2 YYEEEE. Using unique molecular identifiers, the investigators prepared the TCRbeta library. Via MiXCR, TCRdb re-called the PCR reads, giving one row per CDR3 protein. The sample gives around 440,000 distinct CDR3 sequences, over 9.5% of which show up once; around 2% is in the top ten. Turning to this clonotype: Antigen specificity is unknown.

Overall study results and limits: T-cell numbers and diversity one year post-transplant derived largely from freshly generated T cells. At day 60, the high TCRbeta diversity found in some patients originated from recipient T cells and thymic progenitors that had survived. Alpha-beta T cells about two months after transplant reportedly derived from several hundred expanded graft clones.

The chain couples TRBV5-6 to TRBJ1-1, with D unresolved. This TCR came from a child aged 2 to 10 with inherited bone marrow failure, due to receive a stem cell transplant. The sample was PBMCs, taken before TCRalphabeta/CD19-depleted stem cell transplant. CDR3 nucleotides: TGTGCCAGCAGCTTGTTTGGTAACACTGAAGCTTTCTTT. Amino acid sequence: CASSLFGNTEAFF. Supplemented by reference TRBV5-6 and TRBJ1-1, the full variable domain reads DAGVTQSPTHLIKTRGQQVTLRCSPKSGHDTVSWYQQALGQGPQFIFQYYEEEERQRGNFPDRFSGHQFPNYSSELNVNALLLGDSALYLCASSLFGNTEAFFGQGTRLTVV.